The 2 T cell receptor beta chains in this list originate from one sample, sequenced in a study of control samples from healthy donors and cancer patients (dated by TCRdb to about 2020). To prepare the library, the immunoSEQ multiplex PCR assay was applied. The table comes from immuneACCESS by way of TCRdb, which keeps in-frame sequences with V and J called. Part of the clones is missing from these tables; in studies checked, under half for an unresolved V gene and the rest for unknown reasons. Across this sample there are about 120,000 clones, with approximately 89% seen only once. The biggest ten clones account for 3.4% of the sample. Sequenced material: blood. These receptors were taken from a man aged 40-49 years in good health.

The CDR3 here is CASSLYWGDEQYF. Here the CDR3 DNA reads TGTGCCAGCAGCTTATATTGGGGAGACGAGCAGTACTTC. The genes are TRBV7-2 and TRBJ2-7; TRBD2 is a possible D gene (5 bases). This CDR3 has 13 amino acids. The germline CDR1 and CDR2 sequences are SGHTA and FQGNSA. Trimming took 2 bases from V and 5 from J, leaving 10 bases between them.

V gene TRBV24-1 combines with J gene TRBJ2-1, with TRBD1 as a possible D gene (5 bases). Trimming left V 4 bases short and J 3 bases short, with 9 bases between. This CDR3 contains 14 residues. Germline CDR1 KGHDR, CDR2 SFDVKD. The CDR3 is CATSERDSYNEQFF. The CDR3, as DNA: TGTGCCACCAGTGAACGAGACAGCTACAATGAGCAGTTCTTC.